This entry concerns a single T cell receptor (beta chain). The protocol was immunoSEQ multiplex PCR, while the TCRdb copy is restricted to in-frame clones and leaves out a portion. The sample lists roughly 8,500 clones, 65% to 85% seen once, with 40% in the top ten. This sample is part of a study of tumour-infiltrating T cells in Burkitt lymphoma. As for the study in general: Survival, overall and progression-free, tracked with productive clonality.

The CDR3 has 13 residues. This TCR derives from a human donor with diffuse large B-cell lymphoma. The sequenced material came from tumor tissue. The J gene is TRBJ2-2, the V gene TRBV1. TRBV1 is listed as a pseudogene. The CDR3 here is CTSSQVGTGELFF. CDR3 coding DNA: TGCACCAGCAGCCAAGTAGGTACCGGGGAGCTGTTTTTT.